This TCR beta chain was profiled in a study of radiotherapy plus CTLA-4 blockade in lung cancer. Study overall: For 15% to 20% of patients, objective responses occurred, and about 30% had disease control. Study results and caveats: Early blood T cell clone dynamics, with interferon-beta, were reported to best predict response. Clones derived from tumor TCRs expanded in blood after radiotherapy plus ipilimumab.

Clones were sequenced by immunoSEQ multiplex PCR, and TCRdb holds only the in-frame ones, with some missing. The sample includes tens of thousands of clones, 50% to 70% of them seen just once. As for this clone: As yet, its antigen is unknown.

Enrolled patients, whose metastatic non-small-cell lung cancer was chemo-refractory, received focal radiation plus CTLA-4 blockade with ipilimumab. Sequencing used peripheral blood, obtained from a patient treated with radiotherapy plus ipilimumab. The clonotype was recovered from a human donor with non-small cell lung cancer who had a partial response to radiotherapy plus ipilimumab.

CDR3 in amino acids: CASSLEGSAGNTIYF. CDR3 nucleotide sequence: TGTGCCAGCAGCTTAGAGGGTTCAGCTGGAAACACCATATATTTT. V is TRBV7-3 and J is TRBJ1-3; no definite D call. V was pared by 2 bases and J by 2 bases, with 10 bases between. The CDR3 runs 15 residues. Germline V gene sequence: CDR1 SGHTA, CDR2 FQGTGA.